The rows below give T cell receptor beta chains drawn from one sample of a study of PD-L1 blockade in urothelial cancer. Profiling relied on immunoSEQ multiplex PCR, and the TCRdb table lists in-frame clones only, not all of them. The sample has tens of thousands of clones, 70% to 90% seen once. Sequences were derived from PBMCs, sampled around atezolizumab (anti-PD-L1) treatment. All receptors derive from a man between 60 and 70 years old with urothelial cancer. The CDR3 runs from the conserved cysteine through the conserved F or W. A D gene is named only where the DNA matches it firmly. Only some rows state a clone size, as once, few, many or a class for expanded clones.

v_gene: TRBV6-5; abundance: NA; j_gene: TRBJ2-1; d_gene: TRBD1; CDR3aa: CASSYGTGNEQFF; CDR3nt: TGTGCCAGCAGTTACGGGACAGGGAATGAGCAGTTCTTC
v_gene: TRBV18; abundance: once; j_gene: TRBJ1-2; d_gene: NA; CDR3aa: CASSQTRGVSNYGYTF; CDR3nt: TGTGCCAGCTCACAGACCCGCGGGGTGTCTAACTATGGCTACACCTTC
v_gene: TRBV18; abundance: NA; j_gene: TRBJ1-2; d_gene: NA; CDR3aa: CASSGGDYGYTF; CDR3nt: TGTGCCAGCTCTGGGGGGGACTATGGCTACACCTTC
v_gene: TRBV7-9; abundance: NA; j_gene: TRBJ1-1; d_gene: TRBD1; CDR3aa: CASTGDRVTEAFF; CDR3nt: TGTGCCAGCACCGGCGACAGGGTCACTGAAGCTTTCTTT
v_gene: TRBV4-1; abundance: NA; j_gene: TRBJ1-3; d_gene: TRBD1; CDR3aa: CASSPPPGQGRNTIYF; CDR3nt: TGCGCCAGCAGCCCCCCACCCGGACAGGGGAGAAACACCATATATTTT
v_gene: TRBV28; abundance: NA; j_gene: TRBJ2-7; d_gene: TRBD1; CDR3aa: CASSRQGISYEQYF; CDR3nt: TGTGCCAGCAGCCGACAGGGGATATCCTACGAGCAGTACTTC
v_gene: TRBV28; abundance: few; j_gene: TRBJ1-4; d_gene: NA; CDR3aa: CASSLGLGGLDEKLFF; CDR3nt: TGTGCCAGCAGTTTAGGCCTCGGGGGGCTTGATGAAAAACTGTTTTTT
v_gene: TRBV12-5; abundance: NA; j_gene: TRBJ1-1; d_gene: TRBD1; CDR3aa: CASGLGDRGGRAFF; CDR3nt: TGTGCTAGTGGTTTGGGCGACAGGGGCGGTCGGGCTTTCTTT
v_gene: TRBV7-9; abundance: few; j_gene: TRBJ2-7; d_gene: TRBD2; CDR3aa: CASSLVLAGSYEQYF; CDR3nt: TGTGCCAGCAGCTTAGTACTAGCGGGGTCCTACGAGCAGTACTTC
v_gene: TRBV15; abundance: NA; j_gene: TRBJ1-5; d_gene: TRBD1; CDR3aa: CATSRATGVQPQHF; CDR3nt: TGTGCCACCAGCAGAGCGACAGGGGTCCAGCCCCAGCATTTT
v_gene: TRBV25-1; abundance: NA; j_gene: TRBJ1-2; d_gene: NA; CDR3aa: CASSEMGRDLRGYTF; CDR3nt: TGTGCCAGCAGTGAGATGGGGAGGGATCTACGCGGCTACACCTTC
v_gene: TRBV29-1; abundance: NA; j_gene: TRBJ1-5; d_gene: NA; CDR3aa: CSVASTASQLQHF; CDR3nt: TGCAGCGTTGCTTCGACCGCCTCACAGCTCCAGCATTTT
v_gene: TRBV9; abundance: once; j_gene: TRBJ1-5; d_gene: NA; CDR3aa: CASSPQTGLYSNQPQHF; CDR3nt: TGTGCCAGCAGCCCCCAGACAGGCCTCTATAGCAATCAGCCCCAGCATTTT
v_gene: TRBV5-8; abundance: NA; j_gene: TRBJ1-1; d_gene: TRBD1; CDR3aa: CASSRSDRGRMNTEAFF; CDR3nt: TGTGCCAGCAGCAGATCGGACAGGGGCCGAATGAACACTGAAGCTTTCTTT
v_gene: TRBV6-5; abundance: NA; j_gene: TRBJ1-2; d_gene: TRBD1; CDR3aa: CASSYRPGTGSILLTF; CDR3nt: TGTGCCAGCAGTTACAGACCCGGGACAGGGTCCATTCTACTCACCTTC
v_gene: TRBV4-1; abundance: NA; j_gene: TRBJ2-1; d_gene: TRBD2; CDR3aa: CASSETGTSGIEQFF; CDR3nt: TGCGCCAGCAGCGAAACCGGGACTAGCGGGATAGAGCAGTTCTTC
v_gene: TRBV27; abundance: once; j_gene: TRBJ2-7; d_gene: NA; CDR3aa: CASTYRAGGAYEQYF; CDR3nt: TGTGCCAGCACCTACCGAGCAGGCGGGGCCTACGAGCAGTACTTC
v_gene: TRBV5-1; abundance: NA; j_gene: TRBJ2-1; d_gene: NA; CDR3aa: CASSLEWRAHEQFF; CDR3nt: TGCGCCAGCAGCTTGGAATGGAGGGCCCATGAGCAGTTCTTC
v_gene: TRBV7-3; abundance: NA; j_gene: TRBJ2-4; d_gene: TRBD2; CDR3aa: CASSPRLAGGGGNIQYF; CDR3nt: TGTGCCAGCAGCCCGCGACTAGCGGGGGGTGGGGGAAACATTCAGTACTTC
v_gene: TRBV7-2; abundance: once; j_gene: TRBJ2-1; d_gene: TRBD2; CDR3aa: CASSFATSGRAAEQFF; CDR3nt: TGTGCCAGCAGCTTCGCTACGAGCGGGAGGGCCGCTGAGCAGTTCTTC
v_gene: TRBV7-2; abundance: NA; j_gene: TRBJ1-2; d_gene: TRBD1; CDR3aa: CASSPGQAAYGYTF; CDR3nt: TGTGCCAGCAGCCCCGGACAGGCGGCCTATGGCTACACCTTC
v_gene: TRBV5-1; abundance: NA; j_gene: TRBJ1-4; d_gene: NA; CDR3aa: CASSELAGANEKLFF; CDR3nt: TGCGCCAGCAGCGAGCTGGCGGGAGCCAATGAAAAACTGTTTTTT
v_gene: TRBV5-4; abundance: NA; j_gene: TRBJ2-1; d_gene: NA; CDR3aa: CASSLAGRGPYNEQFF; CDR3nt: TGTGCCAGCAGCTTGGCGGGGCGGGGGCCCTACAATGAGCAGTTCTTC
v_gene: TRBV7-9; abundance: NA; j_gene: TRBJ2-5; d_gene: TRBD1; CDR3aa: CASSLGSGGLTQYF; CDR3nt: TGTGCCAGCAGCTTAGGGTCAGGGGGCTTGACCCAGTACTTC
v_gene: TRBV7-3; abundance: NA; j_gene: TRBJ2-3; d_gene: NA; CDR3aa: CASSLTSSTDTQYF; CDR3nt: TGTGCCAGCAGCTTGACATCTAGCACAGATACGCAGTATTTT
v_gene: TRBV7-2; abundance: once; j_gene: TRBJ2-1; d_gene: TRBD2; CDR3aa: CASSSGLAGGYSEQFF; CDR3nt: TGTGCCAGCAGCTCGGGACTAGCGGGAGGGTATTCTGAGCAGTTCTTC
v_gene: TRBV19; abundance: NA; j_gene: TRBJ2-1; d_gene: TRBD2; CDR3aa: CASSIRGGASGPNNNEQFF; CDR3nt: TGTGCCAGTAGTATACGGGGAGGGGCTAGCGGGCCCAATAACAATGAGCAGTTCTTC
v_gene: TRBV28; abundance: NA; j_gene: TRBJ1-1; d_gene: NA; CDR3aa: CASRGTMNTEAFF; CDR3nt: TGTGCCAGCAGGGGGACAATGAACACTGAAGCTTTCTTT
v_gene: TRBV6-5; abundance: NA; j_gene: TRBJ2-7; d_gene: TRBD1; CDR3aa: CASSGQGAREQYF; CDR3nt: TGTGCCAGCAGCGGACAGGGGGCGAGAGAGCAGTACTTC
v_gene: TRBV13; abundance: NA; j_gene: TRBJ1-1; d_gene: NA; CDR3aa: CASSLPQGNTEAFF; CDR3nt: TGTGCCAGCAGCTTACCCCAGGGGAACACTGAAGCTTTCTTT
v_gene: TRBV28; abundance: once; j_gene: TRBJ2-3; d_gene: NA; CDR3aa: CASTEVSTDTQYF; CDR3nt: TGTGCCAGCACCGAGGTCAGCACAGATACGCAGTATTTT
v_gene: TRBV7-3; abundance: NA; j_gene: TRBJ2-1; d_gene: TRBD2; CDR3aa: CATRLAGGNEQFF; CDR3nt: TGTGCCACCAGACTAGCGGGGGGGAATGAGCAGTTCTTC
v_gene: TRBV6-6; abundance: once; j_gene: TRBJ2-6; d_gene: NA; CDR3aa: CASRTGGSGANVLTF; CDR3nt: TGTGCCAGCAGGACTGGTGGATCTGGGGCCAACGTCCTGACTTTC
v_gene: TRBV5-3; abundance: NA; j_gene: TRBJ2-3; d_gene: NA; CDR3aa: CARSFGTTTDTQYF; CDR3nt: TGTGCCAGAAGCTTTGGCACTACCACAGATACGCAGTATTTT
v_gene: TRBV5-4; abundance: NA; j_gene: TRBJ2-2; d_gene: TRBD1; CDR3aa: CASSVGQVDTGELFF; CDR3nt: TGTGCCAGCAGCGTCGGACAGGTCGACACCGGGGAGCTGTTTTTT
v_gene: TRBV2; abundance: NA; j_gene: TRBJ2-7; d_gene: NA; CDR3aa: CASSSDRSYEQYF; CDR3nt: TGTGCCAGCAGTTCCGACAGGTCCTACGAGCAGTACTTC
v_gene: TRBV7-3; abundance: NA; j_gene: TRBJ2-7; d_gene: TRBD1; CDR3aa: CASSEGQGGSYEQYF; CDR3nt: TGTGCCAGCAGCGAGGGACAGGGTGGGTCCTACGAGCAGTACTTC
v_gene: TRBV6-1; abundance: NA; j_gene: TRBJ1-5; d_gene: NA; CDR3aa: CASSSRQVVNQPQHF; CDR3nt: TGTGCCAGCAGTTCCCGACAGGTCGTCAATCAGCCCCAGCATTTT
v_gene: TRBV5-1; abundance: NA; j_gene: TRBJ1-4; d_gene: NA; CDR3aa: CASSLGPQGEKLFF; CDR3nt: TGCGCCAGCAGCTTGGGGCCCCAGGGTGAAAAACTGTTTTTT
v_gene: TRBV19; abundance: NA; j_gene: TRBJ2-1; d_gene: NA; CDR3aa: CASSIQGGSYNEQFF; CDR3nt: TGTGCCAGTAGTATCCAAGGGGGTTCCTACAATGAGCAGTTCTTC
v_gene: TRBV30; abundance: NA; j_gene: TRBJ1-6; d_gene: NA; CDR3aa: CAWSVPEQMYNSPLHF; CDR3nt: TGTGCCTGGAGTGTACCGGAACAGATGTATAATTCACCCCTCCACTTT
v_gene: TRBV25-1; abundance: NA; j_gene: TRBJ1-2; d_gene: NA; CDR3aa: CASSDRGIVGYTF; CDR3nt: TGTGCCAGCAGTGACAGGGGAATAGTCGGCTACACCTTC
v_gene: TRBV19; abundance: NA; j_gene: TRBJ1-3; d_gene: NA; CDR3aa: CASSIQGLGGNTIYF; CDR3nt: TGTGCCAGTAGTATCCAGGGATTAGGAGGAAACACCATATATTTT
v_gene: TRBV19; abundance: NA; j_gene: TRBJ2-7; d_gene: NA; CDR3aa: CASSDRQAYEQYF; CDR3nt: TGTGCCAGTAGTGACCGACAGGCCTACGAGCAGTACTTC
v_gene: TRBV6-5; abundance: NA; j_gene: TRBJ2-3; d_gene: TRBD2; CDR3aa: CASSSLTSGGAGTQYF; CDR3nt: TGTGCCAGCAGTTCTCTGACTAGCGGGGGGGCCGGTACGCAGTATTTT
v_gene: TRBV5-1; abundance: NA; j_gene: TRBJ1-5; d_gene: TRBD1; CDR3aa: CASSAGTGEGDQPQHF; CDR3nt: TGCGCCAGCAGCGCCGGGACAGGGGAGGGTGATCAGCCCCAGCATTTT
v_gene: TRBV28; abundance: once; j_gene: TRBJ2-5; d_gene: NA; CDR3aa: CASSLYDIGLLSKTQYF; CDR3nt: TGTGCCAGCAGTCTATACGATATCGGACTCTTATCCAAGACCCAGTACTTC
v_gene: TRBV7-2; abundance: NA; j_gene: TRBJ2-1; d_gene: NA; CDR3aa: CASSPPGLSLSNEQFF; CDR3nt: TGTGCCAGCAGCCCCCCGGGACTCTCCCTTTCCAATGAGCAGTTCTTC
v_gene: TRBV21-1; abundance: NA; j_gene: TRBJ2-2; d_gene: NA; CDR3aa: CASSEGLAGDERGTGELFF; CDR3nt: TGTGCCAGCAGCGAGGGACTAGCGGGAGATGAACGAGGCACCGGGGAGCTGTTTTTT
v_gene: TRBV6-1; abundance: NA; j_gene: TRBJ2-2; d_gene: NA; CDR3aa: CASLSRFANTGELFF; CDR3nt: TGTGCCAGCCTGAGCAGGTTCGCGAACACCGGGGAGCTGTTTTTT
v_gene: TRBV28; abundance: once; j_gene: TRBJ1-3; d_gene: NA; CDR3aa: CASRSPGEGNTIYF; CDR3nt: TGTGCCAGCAGATCCCCGGGTGAAGGAAACACCATATATTTT